Shown below are 17 T cell receptor beta chains from a single sample sequenced in a study of post-analysis software for immune sequencing data. Notes on the study in general: When patients were compared with controls, a handful of TRBV segments were more frequent, TRBV5-6, TRBV5-1 and TRBV20-1 among them.

Unique molecular identifiers were built into the TCR beta cDNA libraries. Each CDR3 protein is one row after TCRdb ran MiXCR on the PCR reads. The repertoire holds approximately 630,000 distinct CDR3 sequences, around 60% seen once, with approximately 10% in the top ten. Which antigens these TCRs recognize remains unknown. Sequencing was performed on blood. The source of these receptors is a girl aged 2 to 9 with multiple sclerosis.

This clonotype occurred a few times. The chain employs TRBV3-1 and TRBJ2-3, with D maybe TRBD2 (6 bases). The CDR3 runs 15 residues. Trimming stripped 4 bases from V and 3 bases from J, with 14 bases between. Germline V CDR1 and CDR2: LGHDT, YNNKEL (reference sequence). CDR3 loop: CASSRRPLATDTQYF. CDR3 DNA sequence: TGTGCCAGCAGCCGTCGGCCACTAGCAACAGATACGCAGTATTTT.

The chain combines TRBV10-3 with TRBJ2-5, with TRBD1 matching over 10 bases. This CDR3 has 14 residues. With V trimmed by 4 bases and J by 3 bases, 2 bases remained unmatched. In germline, CDR1 is ENHRY, CDR2 SYGVKD. The CDR3 sequence is CAISVTGGKETQYF. In DNA, the CDR3 is TGTGCCATCAGTGTGACAGGGGGCAAAGAGACCCAGTACTTC.

The chain has TRBV5-1 and TRBJ2-3; possibly TRBD1 for D (5 bases). In germline, CDR1 is SGHRS, CDR2 YFSETQ. V lost 9 bases and J lost 0, with 11 bases in between. The CDR3 loop spans 13 amino acids. This CDR3 is CATGAVSTDTQYF. The DNA of the CDR3 is TGCGCCACTGGGGCAGTTAGCACAGATACGCAGTATTTT.

The chain couples TRBV5-1 to TRBJ1-2, with D possibly being TRBD1 (5 bases). V was shortened by 0 bases and J by 8 bases, with 26 bases between the two germline ends. This CDR3 has 18 amino acids. Germline loops: CDR1 SGHRS, CDR2 YFSETQ. The CDR3 reads CASSLAGSLLVGNRGYTF. CDR3 sequence (DNA): TGCGCCAGCAGCTTGGCCGGGTCCCTTCTGGTAGGAAACAGGGGCTACACCTTC.

The chain is built from TRBV7-2 and TRBJ1-1; TRBD1 matches 10 bases. The CDR3 covers 15 residues. The germline gives CDR1 SGHTA, CDR2 FQGNSA. The J segment lost 8 bases and the V segment lost 2 bases, leaving 8 bases of the junction unmatched. The DNA for the CDR3 is TGTGCCAGCAGCTTATATGGACAGGGGGGCTCCGAAGCTTTCTTT. The encoded protein is CASSLYGQGGSEAFF.

This rearrangement joins TRBV4-3 to TRBJ1-1, with D possibly TRBD1 on 6 matching bases. The CDR3 loop spans 15 amino acids. The germline V gene has CDR1 LGHNA and CDR2 YSLEER. V gave up 0 bases and J gave up 3 bases, with 11 bases separating them. The CDR3: CASSQETGTHTEAFF. CDR3 nucleotide sequence: TGCGCCAGCAGCCAAGAGACAGGAACCCACACTGAAGCTTTCTTT.

The chain has TRBV27 and TRBJ1-2; 7 nucleotides match TRBD1. This CDR3 contains 13 residues. The V gene's germline CDR1 is MNHEY and CDR2 SMNVEV (reference sequence). J lost 8 bases, V lost 5 bases, and 8 bases had no gene match. The CDR3: CASSPRQGRGYTF. DNA for the CDR3: TGTGCCAGCAGTCCCCGACAGGGCCGCGGCTACACCTTC.

This clonotype has only a few counts. This chain connects TRBV11-2 to TRBJ2-1; D is possibly TRBD1 or TRBD2 (5 bases each). Trimming cost V 1 base and J 6 bases, with 16 bases left between them. CDR3 length: 16 residues. Per the germline V gene, CDR1 is SGHAT and CDR2 is FQNNGV. The CDR3 sequence: CASSLVATVRSNEQFF. CDR3 coding DNA: TGTGCCAGCAGCTTAGTAGCGACAGTTCGCTCCAATGAGCAGTTCTTC.

This clonotype was observed a few times. The genes are TRBV4-3 and TRBJ2-1; weak D call: TRBD1 (6 bases). The CDR3 totals 17 residues. CDR1 is LGHNA, CDR2 YSLEER, per germline. V was shortened by 0 bases and J by 4 bases, with 16 bases between the two germline ends. CDR3 region: CASSQDTGQAIYNEQFF. The CDR3 nucleotides are TGCGCCAGCAGCCAAGATACAGGGCAGGCCATATACAATGAGCAGTTCTTC.

The rearrangement links TRBV9 to TRBJ2-1, with 9 bases that match TRBD2. V dropped 3 bases and J dropped 6; count of bases not matched to a gene: 7. The CDR3 runs 15 residues. Germline CDR1 and CDR2: SGDLS and YYNGEE. The CDR3 reads CASSDPRGGGNEQFF. CDR3 DNA: TGTGCCAGCAGCGACCCGCGGGGGGGCGGCAATGAGCAGTTCTTC.

The chain carries TRBV10-3 and TRBJ2-4, with D possibly TRBD1 on 6 matching bases. Trimming took off 0 bases at V and 0 bases at J, with 9 bases between the two ends. The CDR3 is 16 residues long. CDR1 is ENHRY, CDR2 SYGVKD, per germline. The CDR3 bases are TGTGCCATCAGTGAGTCAGGGGGAGTAGCCAAAAACATTCAGTACTTC. Translated, it gives CAISESGGVAKNIQYF.

In its sample, this clonotype was seen a few times. The V and J genes are TRBV10-2 and TRBJ2-3; possibly TRBD1 for D (6 bases). Germline CDR1 WSHSY, CDR2 SAAADI. Trimming took 2 bases from V and 4 from J, leaving 10 bases between them. This CDR3 is built from 14 residues. CDR3 loop: CASSEGRGADTQYF. The CDR3, as DNA: TGCGCCAGCAGTGAGGGCAGGGGCGCAGATACGCAGTATTTT.

V gene TRBV20-1 combines with J gene TRBJ2-7; 12 bases agree with TRBD2. The ends lost 5 bases at V and 2 bases at J; junction bases unmatched: 7. CDR1 and CDR2 from the germline V gene are DFQATT and SNEGSKA (reference sequence). CDR3 length: 15 residues. In nucleotides, the CDR3 is TGCAGTGCTTCTTCGACTAGCGGGGGTACCTACGAGCAGTACTTC. Translation: CSASSTSGGTYEQYF.

V and J are TRBV12-3 or TRBV12-4 and TRBJ2-1, with TRBD2 as a possible D gene (6 bases). This CDR3 contains 14 residues. Between the trimmed V and J ends, which lost 5 bases and 2 bases, there was a span of 10 bases. CDR3 loop: CASSQTSPYNEQFF. The CDR3 coding sequence is TGTGCCAGCAGTCAGACTAGTCCCTACAATGAGCAGTTCTTC.

The chain recombines TRBV30 with TRBJ2-1, with 14 bases that match TRBD2. The CDR3 consists of 15 residues. The V gene's germline CDR1 is GTSNPN and CDR2 SVGIG (reference sequence). With 2 bases clipped from V and 6 bases from J, the junction kept 3 bases outside the gene matches. CDR3 sequence (DNA): TGTGCCTGGAGTCCTGGGACTAGCGGGAGCAATGAGCAGTTCTTC. Translated, it gives CAWSPGTSGSNEQFF.

This chain connects TRBV6-6 to TRBJ2-3; D might be TRBD1 or TRBD2, each matching 6 bases. V lost 2 bases to trimming and J lost 3 bases, with 12 bases between them. The CDR3 contains 15 residues. The germline V gene has CDR1 MNHNY and CDR2 SVGAGI (reference sequence). The CDR3 here is CASSYGGPRTDTQYF. The DNA for the CDR3 is TGTGCCAGCAGTTACGGGGGGCCCCGAACAGATACGCAGTATTTT.

V and J are TRBV7-2 and TRBJ2-3; TRBD2 matches at 14 bases. The CDR3 spans 16 residues. Germline CDR1 and CDR2: SGHTA and FQGNSA. The V segment lost 1 base and the J segment 4 bases; nucleotides outside the gene matches: 1. This CDR3 is CASSLVTSGGADTQYF. The CDR3 nucleotides are TGTGCCAGCAGCTTAGTGACTAGCGGGGGGGCAGATACGCAGTATTTT. Full variable domain (rest looked up from reference TRBV7-2 and TRBJ2-3): GAGVSQSPSNKVTEKGKDVELRCDPISGHTALYWYRQSLGQGLEFLIYFQGNSAPDKSGLPSDRFSAERTGGSVSTLTIQRTQQEDSAVYLCASSLVTSGGADTQYFGPGTRLTVL.